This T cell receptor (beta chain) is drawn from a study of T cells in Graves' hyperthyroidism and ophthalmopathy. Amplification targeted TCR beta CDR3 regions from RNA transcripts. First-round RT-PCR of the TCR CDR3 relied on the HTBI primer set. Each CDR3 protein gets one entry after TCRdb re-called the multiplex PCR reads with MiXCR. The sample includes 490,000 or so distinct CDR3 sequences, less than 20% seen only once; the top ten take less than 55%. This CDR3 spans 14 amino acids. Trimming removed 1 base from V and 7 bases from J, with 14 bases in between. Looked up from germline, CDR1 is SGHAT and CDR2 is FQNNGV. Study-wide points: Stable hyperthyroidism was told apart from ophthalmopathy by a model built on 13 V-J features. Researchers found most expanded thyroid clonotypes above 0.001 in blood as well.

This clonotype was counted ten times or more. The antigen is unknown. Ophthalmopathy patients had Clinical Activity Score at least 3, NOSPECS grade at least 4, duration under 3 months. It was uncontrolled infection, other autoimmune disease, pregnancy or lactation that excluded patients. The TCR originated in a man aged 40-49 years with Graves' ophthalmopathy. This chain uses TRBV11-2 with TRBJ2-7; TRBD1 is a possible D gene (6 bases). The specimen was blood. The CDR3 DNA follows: TGTGCCAGCAGCTTAGTGCAGGGGATGGGGGAGCAGTACTTC. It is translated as CASSLVQGMGEQYF. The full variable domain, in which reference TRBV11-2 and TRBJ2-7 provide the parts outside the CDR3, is EAGVAQSPRYKIIEKRQSVAFWCNPISGHATLYWYQQILGQGPKLLIQFQNNGVVDDSQLPKDRFSAERLKGVDSTLKIQPAKLEDSAVYLCASSLVQGMGEQYFGPGTRLTVT.